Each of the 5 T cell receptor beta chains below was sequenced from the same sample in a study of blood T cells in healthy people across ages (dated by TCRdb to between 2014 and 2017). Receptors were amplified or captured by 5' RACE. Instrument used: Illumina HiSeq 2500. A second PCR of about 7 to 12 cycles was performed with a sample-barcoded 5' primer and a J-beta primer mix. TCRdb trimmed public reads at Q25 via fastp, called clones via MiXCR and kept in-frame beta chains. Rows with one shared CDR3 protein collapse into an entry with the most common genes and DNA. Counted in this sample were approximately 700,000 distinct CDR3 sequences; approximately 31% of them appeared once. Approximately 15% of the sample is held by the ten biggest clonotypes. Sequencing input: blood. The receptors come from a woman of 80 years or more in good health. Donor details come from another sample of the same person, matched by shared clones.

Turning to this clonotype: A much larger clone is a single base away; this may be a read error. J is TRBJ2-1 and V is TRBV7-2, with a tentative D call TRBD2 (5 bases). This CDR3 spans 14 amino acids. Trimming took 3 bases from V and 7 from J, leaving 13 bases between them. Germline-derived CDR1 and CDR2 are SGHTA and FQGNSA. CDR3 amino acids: CASSFRDTGNEQFF. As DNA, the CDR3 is TGTGCCAGCAGCTTTCGCGACACGGGGAATGAGCAGTTCTTC.

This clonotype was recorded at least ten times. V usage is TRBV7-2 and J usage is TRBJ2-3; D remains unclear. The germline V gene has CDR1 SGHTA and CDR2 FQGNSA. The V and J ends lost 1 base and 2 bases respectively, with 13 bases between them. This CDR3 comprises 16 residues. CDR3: CASSLVGSRSTDTQYF. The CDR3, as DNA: TGTGCCAGCAGCTTAGTGGGGTCGCGGTCCACAGATACGCAGTATTTT.

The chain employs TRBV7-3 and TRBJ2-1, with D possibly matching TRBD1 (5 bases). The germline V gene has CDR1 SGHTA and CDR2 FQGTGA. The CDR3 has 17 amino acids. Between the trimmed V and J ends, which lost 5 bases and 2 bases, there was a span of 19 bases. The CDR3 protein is CASSLLGQSLTYNEQFF. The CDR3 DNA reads TGTGCCAGCAGCCTCCTGGGGCAGTCTCTTACCTACAATGAGCAGTTCTTC. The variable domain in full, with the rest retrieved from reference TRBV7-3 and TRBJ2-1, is GAGVSQTPSNKVTEKGKYVELRCDPISGHTALYWYRQSLGQGPEFLIYFQGTGAADDSGLPNDRFFAVRPEGSVSTLKIQRTERGDSAVYLCASSLLGQSLTYNEQFFGPGTRLTVL.

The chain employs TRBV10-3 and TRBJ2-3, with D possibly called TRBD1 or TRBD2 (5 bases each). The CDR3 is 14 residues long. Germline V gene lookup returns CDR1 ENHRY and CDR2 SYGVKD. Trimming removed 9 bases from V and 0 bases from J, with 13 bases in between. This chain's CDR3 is CAMGRGGSTDTQYF. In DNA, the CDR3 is TGTGCCATGGGTCGGGGCGGCAGCACAGATACGCAGTATTTT.

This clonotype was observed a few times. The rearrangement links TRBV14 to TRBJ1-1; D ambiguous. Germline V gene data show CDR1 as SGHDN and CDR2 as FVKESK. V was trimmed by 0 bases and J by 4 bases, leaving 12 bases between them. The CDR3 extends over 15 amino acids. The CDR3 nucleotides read TGTGCCAGCAGCCAAGAGAGCAGCGCAGTCACTGAAGCTTTCTTT. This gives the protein CASSQESSAVTEAFF.